The 14 T cell receptor beta chains given below trace back to one sample, sequenced in a study of OX40 agonist ivuxolimab in advanced cancers. Assay used: immunoSEQ multiplex PCR; TCRdb lists only in-frame clones, some missing. In the table there are over 95,000 clones, roughly nine tenths of which are singletons. Sample: CD4+ or CD8+ T cells sorted from blood, taken in a trial of the OX40 agonist ivuxolimab. All receptors derive from an adult with an advanced solid tumor such as melanoma, head and neck, liver or kidney cancer.

This sequence joins TRBV7-8 and TRBJ2-7; the match to TRBD2 covers 7 bases. Germline lookup yields CDR1 SGHVS and CDR2 FQNEAQ. CDR3 length equals 15 residues. V dropped 5 bases and J dropped 4; count of bases not matched to a gene: 11. The CDR3 nucleotides are TGTGCCAGCAGCCCCCGGGGAGGGCTTCAGTACGAGCAGTACTTC. The encoded protein is CASSPRGGLQYEQYF.

This clone occurred a few times. The chain uses TRBV10-3 and TRBJ1-2; D unresolved. Germline V gene lookup returns CDR1 ENHRY and CDR2 SYGVKD. The CDR3 is 13 residues long. Deletions cut 10 bases from V and 3 bases from J, with 15 bases between. The CDR3 region is CATNTRTDYGYTF. CDR3 nucleotide sequence: TGTGCCACGAATACCCGAACCGACTATGGCTACACCTTC.

This chain joins TRBV9 and TRBJ1-2; D perhaps matches TRBD1 (5 bases). CDR1 SGDLS and CDR2 YYNGEE come from the germline V gene. The CDR3 is 15 amino acids. V was cut by 0 bases and J by 5 bases, with 14 bases left in between. CDR3 DNA sequence: TGTGCCAGCAGCGTAGCTCAGGGAATGGGATATGGCTACACCTTC. This translates into CASSVAQGMGYGYTF.

The rearrangement links TRBV19 to TRBJ2-1; the D is unclear. Trimming removed 5 bases from V and 8 bases from J, with 13 bases in between. The germline gives CDR1 LNHDA, CDR2 SQIVND (reference sequence). This CDR3 has 13 amino acids. This chain's CDR3 is CASSSRRSDEQFF. As DNA, the CDR3 is TGTGCCAGTAGTTCCCGTCGGAGCGATGAGCAGTTCTTC.

CDR3 sequence: CASSLQGRAYEQYF. The CDR3 coding sequence is TGCGCCAGCAGCCTACAGGGTCGGGCCTACGAGCAGTACTTC. This sequence joins TRBV5-1 and TRBJ2-7, with a tentative D call TRBD1 (6 bases). CDR1 SGHRS and CDR2 YFSETQ come from the germline V gene. V shed 4 bases and J shed 2 bases, with 13 bases lying between them. This CDR3 comprises 14 residues. Using reference TRBV5-1 and TRBJ2-7 for the parts outside the CDR3, the full variable domain is KAGVTQTPRYLIKTRGQQVTLSCSPISGHRSVSWYQQTPGQGLQFLFEYFSETQRNKGNFPGRFSGRQFSNSRSEMNVSTLELGDSALYLCASSLQGRAYEQYFGPGTRLTVT.

The rearrangement uses TRBV6-1 and TRBJ2-3; a weak D match, TRBD1 (6 bases). Trimming removed 4 bases at V and 2 bases at J, with 16 bases between. Germline CDR1 reads MNHNS; CDR2 reads SASEGT. The CDR3 has 16 residues. The CDR3 region has the DNA TGTGCCAGCAGTGCAGCAGGGGTCGGTTACACAGATACGCAGTATTTT. This codes for CASSAAGVGYTDTQYF.

This chain links TRBV19 with TRBJ1-5; 8 nucleotides line up with TRBD1. There are 15 residues in the CDR3. The V gene's germline CDR1 is LNHDA and CDR2 SQIVND (reference sequence). V lost 7 bases, J lost 4 bases, and 9 bases stayed unmatched. This CDR3 is CASKEQGGVNQPQHF. In DNA, the CDR3 is TGTGCCAGTAAAGAACAGGGGGGTGTAAATCAGCCCCAGCATTTT.

This chain joins TRBV6-5 and TRBJ1-2, with 8 bases that match TRBD1. Germline assignment: CDR1 MNHEY and CDR2 SVGAGI. Trimming cost V 0 bases and J 8 bases; bases outside gene matches: 8. The CDR3 covers 15 residues. CDR3 DNA: TGTGCCAGCAGTTACTCTCCAGGGGGCACGGGGGGCTACACCTTC. Encoded protein: CASSYSPGGTGGYTF.

The chain uses TRBV5-3 and TRBJ2-2, with D tentatively TRBD1 or TRBD2 (5 bases each). TRBV5-3 is filed as an ORF, its function uncertain. Trimming stripped 3 bases from V and 0 bases from J, with 12 bases between. CDR3 length: 16 amino acids. CDR3: CARSSQGPANTGELFF. CDR3 DNA: TGTGCCAGAAGCTCGCAGGGACCAGCGAACACCGGGGAGCTGTTTTTT.

The rearrangement links TRBV10-1 to TRBJ1-5; no definite D call. V lost 7 bases and J lost 1, with 17 bases in between. Germline CDR1 reads WNHNN; CDR2 reads SYGVQD (reference sequence). This CDR3 has 16 residues. The CDR3 loop reads CASNFGGRCSNQPQHF. CDR3 nucleotides: TGCGCCAGCAACTTCGGAGGGAGATGCAGCAATCAGCCCCAGCATTTT.

The rearrangement joins TRBV6-1 to TRBJ2-5; 8 bases map to TRBD1. The CDR3 sequence is 15 residues long. CDR1 and CDR2 from the germline V gene are MNHNS and SASEGT. The junction had 10 bases not matched to a gene; V was cut back by 5 bases and J by 5 bases. CDR3 in amino acids: CASSQPRTGFETQYF. CDR3 in DNA: TGTGCCAGCAGTCAACCCCGGACAGGGTTTGAGACCCAGTACTTC.

The gene calls are TRBV2 and TRBJ2-1, with 10 positions matching TRBD2. V shed 9 bases, J shed 10 bases, and the junction held 15 bases outside the gene matches. This CDR3 region has 15 residues. Germline assignment: CDR1 SNHLY and CDR2 FYNNEI. CDR3 residues: CASMGRSGRVREQFF. For the CDR3, the DNA is TGTGCCAGTATGGGAAGAAGCGGGAGGGTACGAGAGCAGTTCTTC.

The chain joins TRBV6-6 to TRBJ2-1; D possibly uses TRBD1 or TRBD2 (5 bases each). This CDR3 has 15 amino acids. The germline CDR1 and CDR2 sequences are MNHNY and SVGAGI (reference sequence). The ends were cut back, 6 bases at V and 9 bases at J, with 21 bases in the middle. The CDR3 DNA sequence: TGTGCCAGCAGCCGTGGGGGAATCGCTGGGGGTGAGCAGTTCTTC. It encodes CASSRGGIAGGEQFF.

The gene calls are TRBV29-1 and TRBJ2-5, with D perhaps matching TRBD2 (6 bases). The germline V gene encodes CDR1 SQVTM and CDR2 ANQGSEA. The ends were cut back, 7 bases at V and 5 bases at J, with 14 bases in the middle. The CDR3 has 12 residues. DNA for the CDR3: TGCAGCGCCTCGGTGGGGGGTGAGACCCAGTACTTC. It yields the protein CSASVGGETQYF.